This TCR beta chain emerged from a study of blood T cell repertoires in COVID-19. About the study: T cells, B-cell-depleted T cells, or PBMCs supplied cDNA or gDNA.

For this clone: This sample includes further DNA sequences coding for the same CDR3.

V dropped 4 bases and J dropped 3; count of bases not matched to a gene: 6. The V gene's germline CDR1 is MNHEY and CDR2 SVGAGI. This CDR3 contains 15 residues. As originally analysed: Quantification of nucleated cells was approximated via reference gene primer amplification. Clones were read by immunoSEQ multiplex PCR, and TCRdb kept only the in-frame ones, dropping some. The V and J calls and the clone size are those of that table, but D and trimming were determined from the DNA. The sample yields about 140,000 clones, about 80% seen once. The clonotype originates from a man in his fifties with acute or convalescent COVID-19. The specimen was peripheral blood. V usage is TRBV6-5 and J usage is TRBJ1-1; 9 bases fit TRBD1. The CDR3: CASSLQGAVDTEAFF. The CDR3 coding sequence is TGTGCCAGCAGTTTACAGGGGGCAGTCGACACTGAAGCTTTCTTT.